The 22 T cell receptor beta chains below come from one sample, sequenced in a study of T cells in Graves' hyperthyroidism and ophthalmopathy. TCR beta CDR3 regions were amplified from RNA transcripts. The TCR CDR3 was amplified in a first-round RT-PCR using the HTBI primer set. TCRdb used MiXCR to reprocess the multiplex PCR reads, holding one entry per CDR3 protein. The data contain about 700,000 distinct CDR3 sequences, over 40% of them singletons. The sample comprised peripheral blood or thyroid tissue (not recorded which). The receptors come from an adult man with Graves' disease, either hyperthyroidism or ophthalmopathy (not recorded which).

This clonotype was counted a few times. This chain links TRBV20-1 with TRBJ2-7, with 9 bases that match TRBD1. The V and J ends lost 0 bases and 0 bases, in that order; junction bases with no gene match: 6. Germline V CDR1 and CDR2: DFQATT, SNEGSKA (reference sequence). This CDR3 comprises 16 residues. This CDR3 reads CSARDIGTGSSYEQYF. DNA for the CDR3: TGCAGTGCTAGAGATATCGGGACAGGGAGCTCCTACGAGCAGTACTTC.

As regards this clonotype: The junction departs from the called germline gene at one end, perhaps through a read error. The chain joins TRBV7-2 to TRBJ2-2; no definite D call. The CDR3 length is 13 residues. In germline, CDR1 is SGHTA, CDR2 FQGNSA. The DNA of the CDR3 is TGTGTCAGCCCCGGGTCGTTTCCCGGGGAGCTGTTTTTT. It is translated as CVSPGSFPGELFF.

This clonotype showed up just a few times. V usage is TRBV14 and J usage is TRBJ1-2; D not certain. CDR3 length: 15 amino acids. Germline CDR1 is SGHDN and CDR2 is FVKESK. V was pared by 1 base and J by 0 bases, with 9 bases between. CDR3 sequence (DNA): TGTGCCAGCAGCCAAGCCCTCGGAGCTAACTATGGCTACACCTTC. It codes for CASSQALGANYGYTF.

The V gene is TRBV15, the J gene TRBJ2-7; D is unclear. The CDR3 runs to 13 residues. CDR1 is LNHNV, CDR2 YYDKDF, per germline (reference sequence). V was clipped by 8 bases and J by 0 bases, with 11 bases between them. CDR3 sequence reads: CATQGFASYEQYF. CDR3 in DNA: TGTGCCACCCAAGGGTTTGCCTCCTACGAGCAGTACTTC. The whole variable domain, remainder taken from reference TRBV15 and TRBJ2-7, is DAMVIQNPRYQVTQFGKPVTLSCSQTLNHNVMYWYQQKSSQAPKLLFHYYDKDFNNEADTPDNFQSRRPNTSFCFLDIRSPGLGDTAMYLCATQGFASYEQYFGPGTRLTVT.

The CDR3 spells CSAMRTQVGTYEQYF. CDR3 in DNA: TGCAGTGCTATGCGGACCCAGGTTGGGACCTACGAGCAGTACTTC. This chain uses TRBV20-1 with TRBJ2-7; no definite D call. Germline V gene lookup returns CDR1 DFQATT and CDR2 SNEGSKA (reference sequence). The CDR3 contains 15 residues. Between the trimmed V and J ends, which lost 4 bases and 2 bases, there was a span of 18 bases.

The rearrangement joins TRBV2 to TRBJ1-1, with 11 positions matching TRBD1. Germline V gene sequence: CDR1 SNHLY, CDR2 FYNNEI. The CDR3 is made up of 18 amino acids. J lost 4 bases, V lost 2 bases, and 12 bases had no gene match. The CDR3, as DNA: TGTGCCAGCAGTGAATTGACGGGACAGGGGGGCGGGGGCACTGAAGCTTTCTTT. It translates to CASSELTGQGGGGTEAFF.

This clonotype has ten or more counts. The chain employs TRBV7-2 and TRBJ1-6; D is unresolved. CDR3 size: 15 residues. The V end was cut by 0 bases, the J end by 7 bases, with 10 bases between. Germline assignment: CDR1 SGHTA and CDR2 FQGNSA. This chain's CDR3 is CASSLAPGNNSPLHF. The CDR3 DNA reads as TGTGCCAGCAGCTTAGCGCCGGGGAACAATTCACCCCTCCACTTT.

This clonotype was seen only a few times. The gene calls are TRBV6-6 and TRBJ1-6, with D possibly TRBD1 on 6 matching bases. The V gene lost 7 bases and the J gene lost 6 bases, with 10 bases spanning the gap. The germline gives CDR1 MNHNY, CDR2 SVGAGI (reference sequence). The CDR3 has 13 amino acids. Here the CDR3 DNA reads TGTGCCAGCATAGGGGGTTTTAATTCACCCCTCCACTTT. Its protein is CASIGGFNSPLHF.

The rearrangement links TRBV19 to TRBJ1-1; 8 nucleotides line up with TRBD1. The junction had 16 bases not matched to a gene; V was cut back by 6 bases and J by 7 bases. Germline V gene lookup returns CDR1 LNHDA and CDR2 SQIVND (reference sequence). The CDR3 consists of 16 residues. The DNA of the CDR3 is TGTGCCAGTAGACCTCCCGGGACAGGAGCTTTCGGTGAAGCTTTCTTT. Translation gives CASRPPGTGAFGEAFF.

This chain uses TRBV19 with TRBJ1-6, with a possible D match to TRBD1 (5 bases). The CDR3 consists of 17 residues. Germline lookup yields CDR1 LNHDA and CDR2 SQIVND (reference sequence). V lost 9 bases to trimming and J lost 0 bases, with 18 bases between them. The CDR3 spells CASKRWDLSSYNSPLHF. CDR3 nucleotides: TGTGCCAGCAAAAGGTGGGACTTGAGCTCCTATAATTCACCCCTCCACTTT.

The chain uses TRBV29-1 and TRBJ1-1, with D perhaps TRBD1 (5 bases). Deletions cut 6 bases from V and 7 bases from J, with 21 bases between. CDR1 and CDR2 from the germline V gene are SQVTM and ANQGSEA. The CDR3 is 14 amino acids. CDR3 protein: CSVRQGAIRGEAFF. DNA for the CDR3: TGCAGCGTGAGGCAGGGCGCAATTAGGGGTGAAGCTTTCTTT.

The table lists this clonotype with a few counts. The gene calls are TRBV20-1 and TRBJ2-7; the match to TRBD2 covers 12 bases. V lost 2 bases and J lost 3; bases outside the gene matches: 5. This CDR3 has 15 residues. Germline loops: CDR1 DFQATT, CDR2 SNEGSKA (reference sequence). The CDR3 loop reads CSARTGLAGIYEQYF. In DNA form, the CDR3 reads TGCAGTGCTAGAACGGGACTAGCGGGTATCTACGAGCAGTACTTC.

The rearrangement uses TRBV6-1 and TRBJ1-1; the D gene is possibly TRBD1 (5 bases). Trimming took 3 bases from V and 0 from J, leaving 11 bases between them. The CDR3 has 15 amino acids. In germline, CDR1 is MNHNS, CDR2 SASEGT. CDR3 DNA sequence: TGTGCCAGCAGTGAGAATCAGGGAATGAACACTGAAGCTTTCTTT. It codes for CASSENQGMNTEAFF.

The rearrangement joins TRBV7-8 to TRBJ2-7, with D perhaps given as TRBD1 or TRBD2 (7 bases each). Germline V gene lookup returns CDR1 SGHVS and CDR2 FQNEAQ. The V gene lost 8 bases and the J gene lost 5 bases, with 13 bases spanning the gap. CDR3 size: 12 residues. Here the CDR3 DNA reads TGTGCCAGCCACGGGGGGACAGACGAGCAGTACTTC. This codes for CASHGGTDEQYF.

The chain joins TRBV19 to TRBJ1-2, with D possibly being TRBD1 (5 bases). This CDR3 region has 14 residues. Trimming took off 6 bases at V and 5 bases at J, with 16 bases between the two ends. Germline lookup yields CDR1 LNHDA and CDR2 SQIVND (reference sequence). The CDR3 loop reads CASRFRDRAYGYTF. The CDR3 nucleotides are TGTGCCAGTAGATTCAGGGACCGGGCTTATGGCTACACCTTC.

V and J are TRBV10-3 and TRBJ1-2; D uncertain. V gave up 11 bases and J gave up 1 base, with 11 bases separating them. Germline V gives CDR1 ENHRY, CDR2 SYGVKD. CDR3 length: 12 amino acids. The CDR3 sequence is CAWIGHNYGYTF. CDR3 bases: TGTGCCTGGATTGGGCATAACTATGGCTACACCTTC.

This chain links TRBV7-8 with TRBJ2-2; 10 bases match TRBD2. This CDR3 is built from 16 residues. Germline V gene sequence: CDR1 SGHVS, CDR2 FQNEAQ. The V and J ends lost 5 bases and 2 bases, in that order; junction bases with no gene match: 5. CDR3 nucleotides: TGTGCCAGCAGCACCCTAGCGGGAGTCAACACCGGGGAGCTGTTTTTT. It encodes CASSTLAGVNTGELFF. Complete variable domain (other parts from reference TRBV7-8 and TRBJ2-2): GAGVSQSPRYKVAKRGQDVALRCDPISGHVSLFWYQQALGQGPEFLTYFQNEAQLDKSGLPSDRFFAERPEGSVSTLKIQRTQQEDSAVYLCASSTLAGVNTGELFFGEGSRLTVL.

As regards this clonotype: The conserved final phenylalanine or tryptophan is absent from the CDR3, which likely points to a read error. The limits of the CDR3 on the DNA are not certain, so only TCRdb's listed CDR3 is given. The V call is TRBV2, the J call TRBJ1-6. Germline CDR1 SNHLY, CDR2 FYNNEI. The CDR3 comprises 11 residues, both ends counted. This CDR3 reads CASSETGFTTS.

This chain joins TRBV6-5 and TRBJ1-5; 12 nucleotides line up with TRBD1. CDR3 length equals 18 residues. The germline CDR1 and CDR2 sequences are MNHEY and SVGAGI. V shed 2 bases, J shed 0 bases, and the junction held 5 bases outside the gene matches. The DNA for the CDR3 is TGTGCCAGCAGTTACCCGGGACAGGGGGCTGATAGCAATCAGCCCCAGCATTTT. It codes for CASSYPGQGADSNQPQHF.

Ten or more counts support this clonotype. The chain joins TRBV5-1 to TRBJ1-6; D remains unclear. The V end was cut by 4 bases, the J end by 7 bases, with 15 bases between. The CDR3 is made up of 15 amino acids. Germline CDR1 is SGHRS and CDR2 is YFSETQ. CDR3 nucleotide sequence: TGCGCCAGCAGCGGAGGAGGGCGAGGAAATTCACCCCTCCACTTT. This gives the protein CASSGGGRGNSPLHF.

The rearrangement links TRBV7-9 to TRBJ2-7; 10 bases fit TRBD1. The V segment lost 10 bases and the J segment 5 bases; nucleotides outside the gene matches: 23. The germline gives CDR1 SEHNR, CDR2 FQNEAQ (reference sequence). The CDR3 is 18 residues long. The CDR3 DNA reads TGTGCCACCAAACCCCGGGACAGGGGAGCCCACCGGTCGGACGAGCAGTACTTC. Amino acid sequence: CATKPRDRGAHRSDEQYF.

In this sample, this clonotype turned up a few times. The chain employs TRBV7-8 and TRBJ1-1; tentative D call: TRBD1 (6 bases). Germline values: CDR1 SGHVS, CDR2 FQNEAQ. V lost 1 base to trimming and J lost 10 bases, with 10 bases between them. The CDR3 loop spans 12 amino acids. CDR3 loop: CASSLEGERAFF. The CDR3 DNA reads as TGTGCCAGCAGCTTAGAGGGGGAGAGAGCTTTCTTT. The full variable domain, its missing parts supplied by reference TRBV7-8 and TRBJ1-1, is GAGVSQSPRYKVAKRGQDVALRCDPISGHVSLFWYQQALGQGPEFLTYFQNEAQLDKSGLPSDRFFAERPEGSVSTLKIQRTQQEDSAVYLCASSLEGERAFFGQGTRLTVV.